This TCR beta chain was recovered during a study of blood T cell repertoires in COVID-19. Generated by immunoSEQ multiplex PCR, the TCRdb table keeps only in-frame clones and is missing some. The repertoire holds 250,000 or so clones, with roughly 87% as singletons. Germline V CDR1 and CDR2: MDHEN, SYDVKM. Trimming cost V 8 bases and J 10 bases, with 15 bases left between them. The CDR3 length is 12 residues. The receptor was derived from a woman between 35 and 50 years old who had recovered from COVID-19. This chain connects TRBV28 to TRBJ2-1; D is perhaps TRBD2 (5 bases). Sequences were obtained from peripheral blood. In nucleotides, the CDR3 is TGTGCCAGCTCCCTACAACTAGGGGAGCAGTTCTTC. As protein: CASSLQLGEQFF.